This T cell receptor (beta chain) was retrieved from a study of blood T cell repertoires in COVID-19. Study in general: COVID-19 samples, acute and convalescent, were from the United States, Italy and Spain. T cells, B-cell-depleted T cells, or PBMCs supplied cDNA or gDNA.

This clone was seen a few times. The length of the CDR3 is 14 residues. Germline CDR1 reads SGHRS; CDR2 reads YFSETQ. V shed 0 bases and J shed 5 bases, with 11 bases lying between them. Original methodology: Estimates of nucleated cell counts were drawn from the amplification of reference gene primers. Using immunoSEQ multiplex PCR, the repertoire was profiled, and TCRdb retains in-frame clones only, with some absent. For V, J and clone size, that table is used; D and trimming come from the DNA. The repertoire holds about 28,000 clones, with over 70% as singletons. V usage is TRBV5-1 and J usage is TRBJ1-2; tentative D call: TRBD1 (5 bases). The sample was peripheral blood. This sequence was found in a woman in her sixties or seventies with acute or convalescent COVID-19. Here the CDR3 DNA reads TGCGCCAGCAGCTTGGTCGGGGGATCTTATGGCTACACCTTC. Translated, it gives CASSLVGGSYGYTF.